The 25 T cell receptor beta chains below were found in one sample sequenced in a study of blood T cell repertoires in COVID-19. TCRdb keeps only in-frame clones here, not all; method: immunoSEQ multiplex PCR. The data hold just over 95,000 clones, with 80% to 85% observed a single time. Sequenced sample: peripheral blood. These receptors were collected from a man in his fifties or sixties with acute or convalescent COVID-19.

There are a few counts of this clone. The J gene is TRBJ2-1, the V gene TRBV4-1; TRBD1 matches at 10 bases. V was pared by 6 bases and J by 7 bases, with 12 bases of the junction left unmatched. This CDR3 spans 16 amino acids. CDR1 and CDR2 from the germline V gene are MGHRA and YSYEKL. The CDR3 DNA follows: TGCGCCAGCAGTCTAGAACACCGGGACAGGGGAAATGAGCAGTTCTTC. Encoded protein: CASSLEHRDRGNEQFF.

This clone was counted a single time. CDR3 protein: CASSSYPGQGRYTF. CDR3 coding DNA: TGTGCCAGTAGTTCGTATCCGGGACAGGGTCGCTACACCTTC. V and J are TRBV19 and TRBJ1-2; 9 bases are a match to TRBD1. This CDR3 contains 14 residues. V lost 5 bases and J lost 9; bases outside the gene matches: 10. Germline V gene sequence: CDR1 LNHDA, CDR2 SQIVND (reference sequence).

The rearrangement links TRBV9 to TRBJ2-3; 9 nucleotides agree with TRBD2. The CDR3 covers 16 residues. Trimming cost V 0 bases and J 0 bases; bases outside gene matches: 2. Germline loops: CDR1 SGDLS, CDR2 YYNGEE. CDR3 nucleotide sequence: TGTGCCAGCAGCGTAGTTGCGGGAGGGAGCACAGATACGCAGTATTTT. Translated, it gives CASSVVAGGSTDTQYF.

The chain links TRBV19 to TRBJ1-2; 10 nucleotides agree with TRBD1. This CDR3 is built from 17 residues. CDR1 and CDR2 (germline): LNHDA, SQIVND (reference sequence). Trimming removed 5 bases from V and 4 bases from J; junction bases left unmatched: 13. The CDR3 DNA follows: TGTGCCAGTAGTCTCCTGACAGGGGGCTCTATTATCTATGGCTACACCTTC. Its protein product is CASSLLTGGSIIYGYTF.

This clone is labeled as medium-sized. The chain employs TRBV7-8 and TRBJ2-2; TRBD1 might be the D (6 bases). This CDR3 is 16 amino acids long. The V gene's germline CDR1 is SGHVS and CDR2 FQNEAQ. The V gene lost 5 bases and the J gene lost 5 bases, with 18 bases spanning the gap. This chain's CDR3 is CASSPRQDATTGELFF. CDR3 in DNA: TGTGCCAGCAGCCCGCGACAGGACGCTACGACCGGGGAGCTGTTTTTT.

The chain has TRBV4-1 and TRBJ2-3, with D maybe TRBD2 (6 bases). This CDR3 has 15 amino acids. Trimming took 0 bases from V and 3 from J, leaving 10 bases between them. Per germline, CDR1 MGHRA and CDR2 YSYEKL. CDR3 DNA sequence: TGCGCCAGCAGCCAAGACGGGAGATCAACAGATACGCAGTATTTT. Translated: CASSQDGRSTDTQYF.

The chain is built from TRBV9 and TRBJ2-2; 10 nucleotides agree with TRBD2. Trimming at V came to 4 bases and at J to 6 bases, leaving 9 bases not matched to a gene. Per germline, CDR1 SGDLS and CDR2 YYNGEE. CDR3 length equals 16 residues. CDR3 amino acids: CASSSPSGSLAGELFF. The CDR3 coding sequence is TGTGCCAGCAGCTCCCCTAGCGGGAGTTTGGCCGGGGAGCTGTTTTTT.

The V and J genes are TRBV5-1 and TRBJ2-5; D perhaps matches TRBD1 (5 bases). V was trimmed by 3 bases and J by 1 base, leaving 10 bases between them. The CDR3 sequence is 14 residues long. Per germline, CDR1 SGHRS and CDR2 YFSETQ. CDR3 in amino acids: CASSWGSPQETQYF. CDR3 DNA sequence: TGCGCCAGCAGCTGGGGCAGTCCCCAAGAGACCCAGTACTTC.

The rearrangement links TRBV7-9 to TRBJ2-1; 7 positions match TRBD1. CDR3 length: 13 residues. CDR1 and CDR2 from the germline V gene are SEHNR and FQNEAQ (reference sequence). With 5 bases clipped from V and 7 bases from J, the junction kept 5 bases outside the gene matches. This CDR3 is CASSPMTGNEQFF. The CDR3 DNA reads TGTGCCAGCAGCCCAATGACAGGGAATGAGCAGTTCTTC.

The CDR3 spells CAWSAYSGGTDTQYF. CDR3 in DNA: TGTGCCTGGAGCGCCTATAGCGGGGGCACAGATACGCAGTATTTT. V is TRBV30 and J is TRBJ2-3, with 8 nucleotides matching TRBD2. The V and J ends lost 3 bases and 1 base, in that order; junction bases with no gene match: 6. There are 15 residues in the CDR3. Germline V lookup: CDR1 GTSNPN, CDR2 SVGIG (reference sequence).

The chain recombines TRBV28 with TRBJ2-3; 9 positions agree with TRBD2. The CDR3 has 15 amino acids. Germline-derived CDR1 and CDR2 are MDHEN and SYDVKM. V lost 6 bases to trimming and J lost 2 bases; unmatched junction nucleotides: 6. CDR3 in amino acids: CASRGASGDTDTQYF. CDR3 coding DNA: TGTGCCAGCAGGGGAGCTAGCGGGGACACAGATACGCAGTATTTT.

This clone showed up just a few times. V and J are TRBV3-1 (or the pseudogene TRBV3-2) and TRBJ2-2; 9 bases align to TRBD2. In germline, CDR1 is LGHDT, CDR2 YNNKEL (reference sequence). CDR3 length equals 18 residues. J lost 4 bases, V lost 1 base, and 10 bases had no gene match. CDR3 sequence: CASSQAMGAGGATGELFF. The DNA for the CDR3 is TGTGCCAGCAGCCAAGCCATGGGAGCGGGGGGCGCCACCGGGGAGCTGTTTTTT.

This clone is deemed medium-sized. This rearrangement joins TRBV6-6 to TRBJ1-5; D is ambiguous. CDR3 size: 14 residues. Trimming pared 8 bases from V and 6 bases from J, leaving 17 bases between. Germline CDR1 MNHNY, CDR2 SVGAGI (reference sequence). Written as DNA, the CDR3 is TGTGCCAGCCGAGGCCTTTCGGTGGGTCAGCCCCAGCATTTT. It yields the protein CASRGLSVGQPQHF.

This clone was counted once. The chain recombines TRBV2 with TRBJ2-5; 12 nucleotides line up with TRBD2. Germline V CDR1 and CDR2: SNHLY, FYNNEI. The CDR3 has 16 amino acids. Trimming cost V 7 bases and J 0 bases; bases outside gene matches: 6. The CDR3 nucleotides are TGTGCCAGCAAGCTCGGACTAGCGGGGTACCAAGAGACCCAGTACTTC. It specifies CASKLGLAGYQETQYF.

The chain couples TRBV12-3 or TRBV12-4 to TRBJ2-7; no definite D call. The CDR3 is 12 amino acids. The ends were cut back, 5 bases at V and 2 bases at J, with 7 bases in the middle. CDR3: CASSQTAYEQYF. In DNA form, the CDR3 reads TGTGCCAGCAGTCAAACAGCCTACGAGCAGTACTTC.

V and J are TRBV5-4 and TRBJ2-7, with 8 bases that match TRBD2. Germline CDR1 and CDR2: SGHNT and YYREEE (reference sequence). V lost 0 bases to trimming and J lost 4 bases; unmatched junction nucleotides: 6. The CDR3 runs to 15 residues. This chain's CDR3 is CASSLGAGGAYEQYF. CDR3 nucleotides: TGTGCCAGCAGCTTGGGAGCCGGGGGGGCGTACGAGCAGTACTTC.

The chain joins TRBV24-1 to TRBJ2-3; TRBD2 agrees at 12 bases. The CDR3 sequence is 14 residues long. Germline V gene lookup returns CDR1 KGHDR and CDR2 SFDVKD. After removal of 9 bases from V and 2 bases from J, the junction contained 2 bases not matched to a gene. In nucleotides, the CDR3 is TGTGCCACCGGACTAGCGGGGACCACAGATACGCAGTATTTT. As protein: CATGLAGTTDTQYF.

The rearrangement links TRBV11-3 to TRBJ1-1; unclear D gene. CDR3 length: 13 residues. V was cut by 5 bases and J by 8 bases, with 15 bases left in between. Germline V gene lookup returns CDR1 SGHNT and CDR2 YENEEA. CDR3 region: CASSPGIAQEAFF. The CDR3 nucleotides read TGTGCCAGCAGCCCCGGGATTGCCCAAGAAGCTTTCTTT.

This sequence joins TRBV11-3 and TRBJ2-1, with D maybe TRBD2 (6 bases). CDR1 is SGHNT and CDR2 is YENEEA in the germline V gene. Between the trimmed V and J ends, which lost 6 bases and 8 bases, there was a span of 20 bases. This CDR3 contains 15 residues. CDR3: CASRPDWGLDDEQFF. The DNA for the CDR3 is TGTGCCAGCAGACCTGATTGGGGACTTGACGATGAGCAGTTCTTC.

In this sample, this clone turned up once. The chain links TRBV30 to TRBJ1-5; 8 nucleotides agree with TRBD1. J was trimmed by 6 bases and V by 5 bases; bases with no gene match: 6. This CDR3 is built from 13 residues. The germline gives CDR1 GTSNPN, CDR2 SVGIG (reference sequence). CDR3 nucleotides: TGTGCCTGGGATTCAGGGGGCGGTCAGCCCCAGCATTTT. It yields the protein CAWDSGGGQPQHF.

The CDR3 here is CASSKVGTGGPTSTDTQYF. The CDR3 nucleotides are TGTGCCAGCAGCAAAGTAGGCACAGGGGGCCCAACAAGCACAGATACGCAGTATTTT. The rearrangement joins TRBV21-1 to TRBJ2-3; the table gives TRBD1 as D, unverified against the DNA. TRBV21-1 is designated a pseudogene. The CDR3 spans 19 residues.

This clone appeared a single time. The rearrangement links TRBV19 to TRBJ1-2, with TRBD1 identical over 7 bases. Trimming took 5 bases from V and 4 from J; bases not matched to a gene: 10. The germline V gene encodes CDR1 LNHDA and CDR2 SQIVND (reference sequence). This CDR3 has 15 amino acids. The DNA for the CDR3 is TGTGCCAGTAGTTCCTCGGACAGGTTCCTCTATGGCTACACCTTC. It encodes CASSSSDRFLYGYTF.

V and J are TRBV18 and TRBJ2-2, with TRBD1 as a possible D gene (6 bases). CDR3 length equals 14 residues. Trimming removed 3 bases at V and 1 base at J, with 6 bases between. Germline CDR1 reads KGHSH; CDR2 reads LQKENI. CDR3 DNA sequence: TGTGCCAGCTCACCGGACAGGAACACCGGGGAGCTGTTTTTT. Translating gives CASSPDRNTGELFF.

V and J are TRBV11-3 and TRBJ1-1, with TRBD1 identical over 10 bases. The CDR3 covers 13 residues. Trimming at V came to 4 bases and at J to 4 bases, leaving 0 bases not matched to a gene. Per germline, CDR1 SGHNT and CDR2 YENEEA. The chain's CDR3 is CASSWTGGTEAFF. As DNA, the CDR3 is TGTGCCAGCAGCTGGACAGGGGGCACTGAAGCTTTCTTT.

This clone was detected only once. The rearrangement uses TRBV9 and TRBJ2-5; the match to TRBD1 covers 8 bases. Trimming cost V 0 bases and J 2 bases; bases outside gene matches: 6. The CDR3 has 16 amino acids. Germline values: CDR1 SGDLS, CDR2 YYNGEE. The CDR3 DNA is TGTGCCAGCAGCGTAGGGACAGGGTCGGGGCAAGAGACCCAGTACTTC. Translating it yields CASSVGTGSGQETQYF.